The 16 T cell receptor beta chains listed next were all sequenced from one sample in a study of OX40 agonist ivuxolimab in advanced cancers. The assay was immunoSEQ multiplex PCR, and TCRdb's table has in-frame clones only and misses some. The sample yields about 79,000 clones, roughly 87% seen once. The sample here was CD4+ or CD8+ T cells sorted from blood, taken in a trial of the OX40 agonist ivuxolimab. The receptors were gathered from an adult with an advanced solid tumor such as melanoma, head and neck, liver or kidney cancer.

The chain uses TRBV7-3 and TRBJ1-2; the match to TRBD1 covers 8 bases. This CDR3 comprises 13 residues. From germline, CDR1 is SGHTA and CDR2 FQGTGA. With 5 bases clipped from V and 8 bases from J, the junction kept 7 bases outside the gene matches. CDR3 region: CASSDGQGQGYTF. CDR3 coding DNA: TGTGCCAGCAGCGACGGACAGGGACAAGGCTACACCTTC.

The chain combines TRBV5-1 with TRBJ1-1, with D maybe TRBD1 (5 bases). The CDR3 totals 13 residues. Germline V gene sequence: CDR1 SGHRS, CDR2 YFSETQ. V lost 0 bases, J lost 3 bases, and 6 bases lay in between. The CDR3 nucleotides are TGCGCCAGCAGCTTGGTGGGGGACACTGAAGCTTTCTTT. This encodes CASSLVGDTEAFF.

This clone was recorded a few times. The chain links TRBV28 to TRBJ1-2; weak D call: TRBD1 (6 bases). V shed 7 bases and J shed 0 bases, with 12 bases lying between them. This CDR3 comprises 14 residues. Germline V gene data show CDR1 as MDHEN and CDR2 as SYDVKM. This CDR3 reads CASKVGGANYGYTF. The CDR3, as DNA: TGTGCCAGCAAAGTAGGGGGAGCTAACTATGGCTACACCTTC.

The chain couples TRBV28 to TRBJ1-5; D remains ambiguous. This CDR3 contains 16 residues. Germline values: CDR1 MDHEN, CDR2 SYDVKM. The V end lost 5 bases, the J end lost 4 bases, and 18 bases lay between the germline ends. CDR3 DNA sequence: TGTGCCAGCAGTCGCCTTTCGGACGTAGGAAATCAGCCCCAGCATTTT. Protein product: CASSRLSDVGNQPQHF.

The chain is built from TRBV28 and TRBJ1-6; TRBD1 is a possible D gene (6 bases). Between the trimmed V and J ends, which lost 8 bases and 5 bases, there was a span of 19 bases. CDR3 length: 16 amino acids. Germline-derived CDR1 and CDR2 are MDHEN and SYDVKM. As DNA, the CDR3 is TGTGCCAGCGAGTCGAGAGACAGGAGGAATAATTCACCCCTCCACTTT. As protein: CASESRDRRNNSPLHF.

This rearrangement joins TRBV18 to TRBJ1-2; 7 bases line up with TRBD1. V dropped 4 bases and J dropped 8; count of bases not matched to a gene: 13. The CDR3 is 15 residues long. CDR1 and CDR2 (germline): KGHSH, LQKENI. CDR3 DNA sequence: TGTGCCAGCTCACAAAATACAGGACAGGCTGAGGGCTACACCTTC. This gives the protein CASSQNTGQAEGYTF.

The chain employs TRBV6-1 and TRBJ1-3; no clear D. The germline V gene has CDR1 MNHNS and CDR2 SASEGT. There are 16 residues in the CDR3. Trimming cost V 4 bases and J 3 bases, with 16 bases left between them. The CDR3 DNA reads as TGTGCCAGCAGTGTAGACGGGCTGCACGTTGGAAACACCATATATTTT. Translation gives CASSVDGLHVGNTIYF.

V usage is TRBV5-6 and J usage is TRBJ1-5; D unresolved. V gave up 0 bases and J gave up 7 bases, with 8 bases separating them. The CDR3 covers 13 residues. Germline V gives CDR1 SGHDT, CDR2 YYEEEE. CDR3 DNA sequence: TGTGCCAGCAGCTTGGGAAGAGGCCAGCCCCAGCATTTT. Its protein product is CASSLGRGQPQHF.

The chain couples TRBV19 to TRBJ1-2, with 8 positions matching TRBD1. This CDR3 is built from 15 residues. V trimming: 2 bases; J trimming: 7 bases; junction bases outside the gene matches: 9. The germline V gene has CDR1 LNHDA and CDR2 SQIVND (reference sequence). This CDR3 reads CASSIIPGGPTGYTF. The DNA for the CDR3 is TGTGCCAGTAGTATAATTCCAGGGGGCCCTACTGGCTACACCTTC.

V is TRBV11-2 and J is TRBJ2-1; 9 nucleotides match TRBD2. From germline, CDR1 is SGHAT and CDR2 FQNNGV. Trimming took 1 base from V and 7 from J; bases not matched to a gene: 8. This CDR3 has 16 residues. The CDR3 reads CASSLVGSGGGNEQFF. As DNA, the CDR3 is TGTGCCAGCAGCTTAGTAGGTAGCGGGGGTGGAAATGAGCAGTTCTTC.

The gene calls are TRBV6-5 and TRBJ2-1; 9 nucleotides align to TRBD2. Germline V gives CDR1 MNHEY, CDR2 SVGAGI. The CDR3 runs to 14 residues. The V and J ends lost 8 bases and 5 bases, in that order; junction bases with no gene match: 7. This CDR3 is CASVGAGGNNEQFF. CDR3 bases: TGTGCCAGCGTCGGAGCGGGGGGTAACAATGAGCAGTTCTTC.

The chain employs TRBV18 and TRBJ1-4; no definite D call. V lost 4 bases, J lost 6 bases, and 9 bases lay in between. The CDR3 runs 13 residues. In germline, CDR1 is KGHSH, CDR2 LQKENI. The CDR3 loop reads CASSLRPDEKLFF. DNA for the CDR3: TGTGCCAGCTCACTCCGGCCAGATGAAAAACTGTTTTTT.

The V call is TRBV7-3, the J call TRBJ2-1; the match to TRBD2 covers 10 bases. The germline V gene has CDR1 SGHTA and CDR2 FQGTGA. The CDR3 sequence is 19 residues long. Trimming took 2 bases from V and 0 from J; bases not matched to a gene: 10. The chain's CDR3 is CASSLALAGEDGSYNEQFF. For the CDR3, the DNA is TGTGCCAGCAGCTTAGCTCTAGCGGGGGAGGACGGCTCCTACAATGAGCAGTTCTTC.

The gene calls are TRBV25-1 and TRBJ2-4; unclear D gene. The CDR3 spans 11 residues. Trimming shortened V by 0 bases and J by 8 bases, and 2 bases separated the two germline ends. Germline V lookup: CDR1 MGHDK, CDR2 SYGVNS. The CDR3 protein is CASSEYHIQYF. The CDR3 DNA sequence: TGTGCCAGCAGTGAATATCACATTCAGTACTTC.

In its sample, this clone was seen once. The V call is TRBV10-1, the J call TRBJ1-1; D might be TRBD1 (5 bases). V was shortened by 8 bases and J by 8 bases, with 18 bases between the two germline ends. The CDR3 is 13 residues long. Germline V gene lookup returns CDR1 WNHNN and CDR2 SYGVQD (reference sequence). CDR3 sequence: CASSPRDGREAFF. The CDR3 DNA sequence: TGCGCCAGCTCCCCTCGGGACGGCAGAGAAGCTTTCTTT.

The V gene is TRBV5-4, the J gene TRBJ2-5; 8 nucleotides match TRBD1. The J call may be incorrect, as the DNA end agrees better with TRBJ2-7. In germline, CDR1 is SGHNT, CDR2 YYREEE (reference sequence). The CDR3 loop spans 15 amino acids. DNA for the CDR3: TGTGCCAGCAGCTTTAAAGGACAGGGCGCTTACGAGCAGTACTTC. Translation gives CASSFKGQGAYEQYF.